The 8 T cell receptor beta chains below all came from one sample that was sequenced in a study of beta chain features in type 1 diabetes. The study's findings and limits: Across all four CD4+ subsets, people with type 1 diabetes showed modestly shorter TCRB CDR3s.

Expressed TCRB transcripts got sequenced, as all isolated RNA was reverse transcribed. Profiled with immunoSEQ multiplex PCR; TCRdb holds only in-frame clones, not every one. The table has around 340,000 clones, around 9.3% seen once. No antigens are known for them. Sequenced input: central memory CD4+ T cells from blood. The source is a man aged 25 to 40 with type 1 diabetes.

The rearrangement links TRBV28 to TRBJ1-3, with D hard to call. The germline V gene has CDR1 MDHEN and CDR2 SYDVKM. The CDR3 has 14 residues. V lost 3 bases, J lost 0 bases, and 6 bases lay in between. The CDR3 here is CASSFQSSGNTIYF. CDR3 sequence (DNA): TGTGCCAGCAGTTTCCAGAGCTCTGGAAACACCATATATTTT. The variable domain in full, completed from reference TRBV28 and TRBJ1-3, reads DVKVTQSSRYLVKRTGEKVFLECVQDMDHENMFWYRQDPGLGLRLIYFSYDVKMKEKGDIPEGYSVSREKKERFSLILESASTNQTSMYLCASSFQSSGNTIYFGEGSWLTVV.

This clone was seen more than once but under ten times. V and J are TRBV5-1 and TRBJ2-1; D possibly corresponds to TRBD1 (6 bases). Looked up from germline, CDR1 is SGHRS and CDR2 is YFSETQ. V lost 0 bases and J lost 8, with 12 bases in between. The CDR3 is made up of 14 amino acids. In DNA form, the CDR3 reads TGCGCCAGCAGCTTGGCGTCAGGGGTTGATGAGCAGTTCTTC. Its translation: CASSLASGVDEQFF.

This clone has just a few counts. The chain has TRBV19 and TRBJ1-2; D perhaps matches TRBD1 (5 bases). V lost 5 bases and J 6 bases, leaving 13 bases between the germline ends. Germline V gene data show CDR1 as LNHDA and CDR2 as SQIVND (reference sequence). CDR3 size: 13 residues. For the CDR3, the DNA is TGTGCCAGTAGTCTGATGGGGGTGGATGGCTACACCTTC. Its translation is CASSLMGVDGYTF.

CDR3 loop: CASSLGQGKSRAFF. The CDR3 DNA reads as TGTGCCAGCAGCTTAGGCCAGGGTAAATCGCGAGCTTTCTTT. The chain joins TRBV7-2 to TRBJ1-1; D may be TRBD1 (5 bases). In germline, CDR1 is SGHTA, CDR2 FQGNSA. CDR3 length: 14 amino acids. Between the trimmed V and J ends, which lost 1 base and 10 bases, there was a span of 16 bases.

This clone has only a few counts. The chain couples TRBV11-2 to TRBJ1-6; maybe TRBD1 (5 bases). The CDR3 has 14 residues. Per the germline V gene, CDR1 is SGHAT and CDR2 is FQNNGV. The V end lost 5 bases, the J end lost 9 bases, and 14 bases lay between the germline ends. The CDR3 spells CASSVAGQGSPLHF. CDR3 in DNA: TGTGCCAGCAGCGTAGCCGGACAAGGTTCACCCCTCCACTTT.

V gene TRBV9 combines with J gene TRBJ2-1; D gene uncertain. V lost 2 bases and J 8 bases, leaving 11 bases between the germline ends. Germline values: CDR1 SGDLS, CDR2 YYNGEE. The CDR3 sequence is 13 residues long. CDR3 in DNA: TGTGCCAGCAGCGTTTCCCCAGGCGATGAGCAGTTCTTC. This gives the protein CASSVSPGDEQFF.

This clone was counted a few times. Here the CDR3 DNA reads TGTGCCAGCAGCTTAGCCCCGGGCCGCACAGATACGCAGTATTTT. Translating gives CASSLAPGRTDTQYF. The chain is built from TRBV7-2 and TRBJ2-3, with unresolved D. The V and J ends lost 0 bases and 1 base respectively, with 8 bases between them. The germline gives CDR1 SGHTA, CDR2 FQGNSA. This CDR3 has 15 residues. Variable domain in full (rest from reference TRBV7-2 and TRBJ2-3): GAGVSQSPSNKVTEKGKDVELRCDPISGHTALYWYRQSLGQGLEFLIYFQGNSAPDKSGLPSDRFSAERTGGSVSTLTIQRTQQEDSAVYLCASSLAPGRTDTQYFGPGTRLTVL.

This clone showed up just a few times. J is TRBJ1-5 and V is TRBV2; no reliable D call. The V end lost 4 bases, the J end lost 7 bases, and 17 bases lay between the germline ends. This CDR3 has 15 amino acids. The V gene's germline CDR1 is SNHLY and CDR2 FYNNEI. The CDR3 DNA reads as TGTGCCAGCAGTGGGGAAGCTATTGATGGCCAGCCCCAGCATTTT. It is translated as CASSGEAIDGQPQHF.